The entry below describes one TCR beta chain. In the study's own analysis: Estimation of nucleated cell counts relied on the amplification of reference gene primers. The data were produced by immunoSEQ multiplex PCR, yet TCRdb's version contains in-frame clones alone and is incomplete. The V and J calls and clone size were taken over from that table, and D and trimming were inferred from the DNA. The repertoire holds fewer than 150,000 clones, with approximately 85% as singletons. CDR1 SGHRS and CDR2 YFSETQ come from the germline V gene. This CDR3 has 13 residues. V dropped 0 bases and J dropped 5 bases, with 9 bases sitting between them. This entry is derived from a study of blood T cell repertoires in COVID-19. The wider study: There were acute and convalescent COVID-19 samples, and they came from the United States, Italy and Spain. PBMCs, B-cell-depleted T cells, or T cells were the source of the cDNA or gDNA that made up the material.

The specimen was peripheral blood. V gene TRBV5-1 combines with J gene TRBJ2-7, with D possibly matching TRBD2 (6 bases). The clonotype originates from a human donor in a cohort sampled during active COVID-19. The CDR3 protein is CASSLGDFDEQYF. CDR3 DNA: TGCGCCAGCAGCTTGGGGGACTTCGACGAGCAGTACTTC.